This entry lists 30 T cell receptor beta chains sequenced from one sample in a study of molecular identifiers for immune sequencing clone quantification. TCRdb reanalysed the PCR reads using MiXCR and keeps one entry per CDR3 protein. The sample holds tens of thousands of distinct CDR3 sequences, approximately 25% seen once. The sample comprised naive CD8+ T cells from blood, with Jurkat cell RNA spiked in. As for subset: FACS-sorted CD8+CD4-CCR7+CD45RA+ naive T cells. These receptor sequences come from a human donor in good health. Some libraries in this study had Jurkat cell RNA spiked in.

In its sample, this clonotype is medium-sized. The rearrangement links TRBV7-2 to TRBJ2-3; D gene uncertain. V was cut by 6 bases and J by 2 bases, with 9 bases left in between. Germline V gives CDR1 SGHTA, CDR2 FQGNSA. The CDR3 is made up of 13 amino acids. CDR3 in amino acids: CASSRDNTDTQYF. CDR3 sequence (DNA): TGTGCCAGCAGTCGCGACAACACAGATACGCAGTATTTT.

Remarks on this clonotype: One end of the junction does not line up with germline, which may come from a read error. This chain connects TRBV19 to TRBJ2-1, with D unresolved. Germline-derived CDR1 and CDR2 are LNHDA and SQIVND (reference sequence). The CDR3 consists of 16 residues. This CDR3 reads CASSRLGSRSANEQIF. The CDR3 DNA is TGTGCCAGTAGTAGGCTGGGGTCTCGAAGCGCCAATGAGCAGATCTTC.

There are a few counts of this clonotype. Here the CDR3 reads CASSPRLPTRLPETQYF. The CDR3 DNA follows: TGTGCCAGCAGTCCTCGACTCCCGACAAGACTCCCAGAGACCCAGTACTTC. This rearrangement joins TRBV7-2 to TRBJ2-5; D is uncertain. The CDR3 is made up of 17 amino acids. V was trimmed by 6 bases and J by 4 bases, leaving 24 bases between them. Germline-derived CDR1 and CDR2 are SGHTA and FQGNSA.

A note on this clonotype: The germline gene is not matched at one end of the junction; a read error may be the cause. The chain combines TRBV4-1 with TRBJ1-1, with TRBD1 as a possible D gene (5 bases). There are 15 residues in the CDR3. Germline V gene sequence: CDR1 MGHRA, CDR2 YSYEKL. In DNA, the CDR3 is TGCGTCAGCAGAACCGGGACGGCTATCTCTTGGGGTGCTTTCTTT. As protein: CVSRTGTAISWGAFF.

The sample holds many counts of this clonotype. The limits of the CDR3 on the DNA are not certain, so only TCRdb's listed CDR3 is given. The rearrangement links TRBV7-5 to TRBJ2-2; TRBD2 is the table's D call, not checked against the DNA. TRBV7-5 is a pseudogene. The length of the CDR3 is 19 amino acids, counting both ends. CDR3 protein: CISVPEAVRDYPNTGELFF.

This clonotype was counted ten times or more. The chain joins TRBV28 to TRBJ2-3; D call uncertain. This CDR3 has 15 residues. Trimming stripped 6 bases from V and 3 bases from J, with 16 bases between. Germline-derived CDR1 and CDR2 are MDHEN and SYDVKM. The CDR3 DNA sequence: TGTGCCAGCAGCCGCTTTGGCGGCCCAACAGATACGCAGTATTTT. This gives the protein CASSRFGGPTDTQYF.

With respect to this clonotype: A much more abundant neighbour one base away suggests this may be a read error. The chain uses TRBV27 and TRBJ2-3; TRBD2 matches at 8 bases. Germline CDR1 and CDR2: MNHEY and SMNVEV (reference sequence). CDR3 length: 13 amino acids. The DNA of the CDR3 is TGTGCCAGCAGCGGGGGGGACACAGATATGCAGTATTTT. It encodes CASSGGDTDMQYF.

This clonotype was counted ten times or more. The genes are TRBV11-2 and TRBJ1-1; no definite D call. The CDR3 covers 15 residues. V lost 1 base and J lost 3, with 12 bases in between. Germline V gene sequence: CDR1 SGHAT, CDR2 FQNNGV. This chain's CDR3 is CASSLGKLGDTEAFF. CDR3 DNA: TGTGCCAGCAGCTTAGGAAAGCTCGGGGACACTGAAGCTTTCTTT.

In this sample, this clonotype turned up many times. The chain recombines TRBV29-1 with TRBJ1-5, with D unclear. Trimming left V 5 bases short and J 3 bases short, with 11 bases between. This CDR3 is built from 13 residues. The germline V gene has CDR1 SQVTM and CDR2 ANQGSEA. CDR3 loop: CSVLPGDNQPQHF. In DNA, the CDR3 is TGCAGCGTTCTACCGGGAGACAATCAGCCCCAGCATTTT.

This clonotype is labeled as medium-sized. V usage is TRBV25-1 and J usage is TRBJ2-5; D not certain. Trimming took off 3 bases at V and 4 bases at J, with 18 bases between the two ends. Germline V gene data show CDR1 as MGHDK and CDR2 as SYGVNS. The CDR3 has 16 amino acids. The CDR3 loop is CASSDSSSRTRETQYF. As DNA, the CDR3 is TGTGCCAGCAGTGACTCGAGTTCGAGGACCAGAGAGACCCAGTACTTC.

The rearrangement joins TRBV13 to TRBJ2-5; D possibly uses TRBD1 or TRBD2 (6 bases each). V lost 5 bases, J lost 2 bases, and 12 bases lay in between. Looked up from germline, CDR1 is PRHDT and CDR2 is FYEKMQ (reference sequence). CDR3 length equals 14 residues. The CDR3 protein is CASSRGTTQETQYF. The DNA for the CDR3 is TGTGCCAGCAGCCGGGGGACAACGCAAGAGACCCAGTACTTC.

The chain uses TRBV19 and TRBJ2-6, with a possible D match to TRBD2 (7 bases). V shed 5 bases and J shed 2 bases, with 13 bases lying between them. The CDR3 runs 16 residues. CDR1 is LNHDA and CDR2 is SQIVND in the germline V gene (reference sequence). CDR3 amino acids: CASSLTGGPGANVLTF. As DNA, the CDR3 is TGTGCCAGTAGTTTGACGGGGGGCCCTGGGGCCAACGTCCTGACTTTC.

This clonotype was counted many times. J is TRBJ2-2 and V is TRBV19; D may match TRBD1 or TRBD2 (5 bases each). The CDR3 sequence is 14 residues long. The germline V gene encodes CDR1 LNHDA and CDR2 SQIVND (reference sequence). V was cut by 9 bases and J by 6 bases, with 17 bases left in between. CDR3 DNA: TGTGCCAGCCGGGACGGGGATTGGTCCGGGGAGCTGTTTTTT. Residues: CASRDGDWSGELFF.

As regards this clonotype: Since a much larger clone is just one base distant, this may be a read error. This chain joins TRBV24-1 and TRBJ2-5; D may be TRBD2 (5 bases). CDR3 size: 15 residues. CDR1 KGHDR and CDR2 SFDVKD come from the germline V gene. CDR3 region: CATSAPGGDQEAQYF. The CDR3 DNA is TGTGCCACCAGTGCCCCTGGAGGAGACCAAGAGGCCCAGTACTTC.

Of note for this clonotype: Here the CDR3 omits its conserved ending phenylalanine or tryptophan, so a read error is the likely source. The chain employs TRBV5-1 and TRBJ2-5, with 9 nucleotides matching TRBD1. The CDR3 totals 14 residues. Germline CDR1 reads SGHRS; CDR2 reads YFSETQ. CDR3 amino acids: CASSSGQGIETQYL. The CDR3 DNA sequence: TGTGCCAGCAGCTCGGGACAGGGTATTGAGACCCAGTACCTC.

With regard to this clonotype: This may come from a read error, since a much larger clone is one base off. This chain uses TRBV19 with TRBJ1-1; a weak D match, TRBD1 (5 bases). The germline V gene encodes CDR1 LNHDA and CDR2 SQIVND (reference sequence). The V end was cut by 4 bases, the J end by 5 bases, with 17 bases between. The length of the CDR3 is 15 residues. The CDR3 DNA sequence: TGTGCCAGTAGTACTTACGGGACCCGGCAGACTGAAGCTTTCTTT. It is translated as CASSTYGTRQTEAFF. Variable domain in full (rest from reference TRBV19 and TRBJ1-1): DGGITQSPKYLFRKEGQNVTLSCEQNLNHDAMYWYRQDPGQGLRLIYYSQIVNDFQKGDIAEGYSVSREKKESFPLTVTSAQKNPTAFYLCASSTYGTRQTEAFFGQGTRLTVV.

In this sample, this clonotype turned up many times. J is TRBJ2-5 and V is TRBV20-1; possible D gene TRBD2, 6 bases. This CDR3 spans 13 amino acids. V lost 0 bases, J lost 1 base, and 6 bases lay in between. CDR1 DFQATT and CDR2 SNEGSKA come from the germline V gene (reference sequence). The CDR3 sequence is CSARDSGQETQYF. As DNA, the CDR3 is TGCAGTGCTAGAGATAGCGGCCAAGAGACCCAGTACTTC.

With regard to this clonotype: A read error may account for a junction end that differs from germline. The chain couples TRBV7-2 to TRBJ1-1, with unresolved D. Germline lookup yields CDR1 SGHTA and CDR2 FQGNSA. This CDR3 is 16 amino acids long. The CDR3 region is CASSLAGWGDFTEAFF. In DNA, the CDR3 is TGTGCCAGCAGCCTAGCGGGTTGGGGTGATTTTACTGAAGCTTTCTTT.

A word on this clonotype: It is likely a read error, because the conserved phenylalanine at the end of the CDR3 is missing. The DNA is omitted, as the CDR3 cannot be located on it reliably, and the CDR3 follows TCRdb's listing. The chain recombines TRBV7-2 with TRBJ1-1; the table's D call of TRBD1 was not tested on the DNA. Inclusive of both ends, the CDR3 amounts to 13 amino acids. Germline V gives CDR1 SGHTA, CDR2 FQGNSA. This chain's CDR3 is CASILDRSSEAIL.

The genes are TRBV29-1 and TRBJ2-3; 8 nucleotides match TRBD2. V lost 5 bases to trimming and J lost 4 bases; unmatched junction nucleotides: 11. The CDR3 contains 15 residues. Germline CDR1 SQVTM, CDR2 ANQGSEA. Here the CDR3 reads CSVQKGTRVPDTQYF. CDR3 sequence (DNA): TGCAGCGTTCAAAAAGGGACTAGGGTTCCAGATACGCAGTATTTT.

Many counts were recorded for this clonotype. In DNA, the CDR3 is TGTGCCAGCAGTTTATTTAGCAATCAGCCCCAGCATTTT. It yields the protein CASSLFSNQPQHF. The chain joins TRBV28 to TRBJ1-5; no reliable D call. Germline-derived CDR1 and CDR2 are MDHEN and SYDVKM. The V end was cut by 1 base, the J end by 0 bases, with 1 base between. This CDR3 has 13 residues.

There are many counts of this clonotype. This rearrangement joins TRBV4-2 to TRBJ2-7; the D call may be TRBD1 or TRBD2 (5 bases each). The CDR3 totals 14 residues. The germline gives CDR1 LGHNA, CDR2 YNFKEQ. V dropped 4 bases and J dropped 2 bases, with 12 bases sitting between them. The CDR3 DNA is TGTGCCAGCAGCCGCCGGACGGGACCCTACGAGCAGTACTTC. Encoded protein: CASSRRTGPYEQYF.

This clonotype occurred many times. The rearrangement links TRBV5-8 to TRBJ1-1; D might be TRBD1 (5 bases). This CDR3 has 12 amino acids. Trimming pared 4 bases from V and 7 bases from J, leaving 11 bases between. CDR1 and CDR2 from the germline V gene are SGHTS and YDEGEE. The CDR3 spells CASSPGGGEAFF. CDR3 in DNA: TGTGCCAGCAGCCCGGGGGGAGGTGAAGCTTTCTTT.

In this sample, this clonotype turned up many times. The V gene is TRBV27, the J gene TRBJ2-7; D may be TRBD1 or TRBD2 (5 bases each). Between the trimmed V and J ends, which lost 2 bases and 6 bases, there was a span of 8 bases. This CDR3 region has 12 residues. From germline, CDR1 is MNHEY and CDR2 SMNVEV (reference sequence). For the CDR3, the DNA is TGTGCCAGCAGTTTACCGGGGCTCGAGCAGTACTTC. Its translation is CASSLPGLEQYF.

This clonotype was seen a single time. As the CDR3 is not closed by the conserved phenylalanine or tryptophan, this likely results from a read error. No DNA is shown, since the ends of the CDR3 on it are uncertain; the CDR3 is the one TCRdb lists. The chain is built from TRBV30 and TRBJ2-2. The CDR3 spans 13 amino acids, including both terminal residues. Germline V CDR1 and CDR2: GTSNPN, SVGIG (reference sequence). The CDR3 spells CAWTRSLTVELLV.

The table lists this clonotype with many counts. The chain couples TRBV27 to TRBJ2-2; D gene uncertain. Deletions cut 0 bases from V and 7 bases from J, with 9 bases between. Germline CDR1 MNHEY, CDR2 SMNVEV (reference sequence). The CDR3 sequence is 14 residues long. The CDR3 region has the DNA TGTGCCAGCAGTTTATCTGGGTCGGTCGGGGAGCTGTTTTTT. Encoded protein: CASSLSGSVGELFF.

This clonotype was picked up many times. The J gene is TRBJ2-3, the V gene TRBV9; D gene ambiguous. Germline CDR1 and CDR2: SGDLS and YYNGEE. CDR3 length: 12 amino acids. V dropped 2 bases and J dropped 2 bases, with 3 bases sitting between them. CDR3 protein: CASSVTTDTQYF. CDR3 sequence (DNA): TGTGCCAGCAGCGTCACCACAGATACGCAGTATTTT.

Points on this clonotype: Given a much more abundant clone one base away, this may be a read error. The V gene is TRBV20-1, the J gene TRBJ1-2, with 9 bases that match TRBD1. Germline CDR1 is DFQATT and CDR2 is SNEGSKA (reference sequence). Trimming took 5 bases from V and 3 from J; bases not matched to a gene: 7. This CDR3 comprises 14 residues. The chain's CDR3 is CSAEDRGVDYGYTF. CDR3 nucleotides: TGCAGTGCTGAGGACAGGGGAGTTGACTATGGCTACACCTTC.

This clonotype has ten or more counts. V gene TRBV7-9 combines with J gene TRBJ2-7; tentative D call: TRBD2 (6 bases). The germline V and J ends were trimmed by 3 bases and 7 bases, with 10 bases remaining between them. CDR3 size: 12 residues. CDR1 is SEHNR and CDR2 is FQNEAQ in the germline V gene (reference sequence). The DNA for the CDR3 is TGTGCCAGCAGCTTCTCCGCGGGGGAGCAGTACTTC. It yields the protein CASSFSAGEQYF.

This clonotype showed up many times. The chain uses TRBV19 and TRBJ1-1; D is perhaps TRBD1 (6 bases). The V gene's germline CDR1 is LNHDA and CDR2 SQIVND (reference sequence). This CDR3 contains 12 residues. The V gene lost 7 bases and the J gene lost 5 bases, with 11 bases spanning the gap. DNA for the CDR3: TGTGCCAGTAAAGTGGGGGCAACTGAAGCTTTCTTT. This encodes CASKVGATEAFF.